Listed below are T cell receptor beta chains from one sample, sequenced in a study of CD4 T cells in relation to SARS-CoV-2 and coronaviruses. The assay was immunoSEQ multiplex PCR, and TCRdb's table has in-frame clones only and misses some. The sample records 25,000 or so clones, roughly 73% being singletons. These receptors lack a known antigen. Material: CD4+ T cells from PBMCs, cultured in vitro. Receptors were obtained from a human donor in good health. Each CDR3 is given without its conserved first and last residue.

v_gene	j_gene	CDR3aa
TRBV11-2	TRBJ2-7	ASSPSGFEQY
TRBV5-1	TRBJ2-1	ASSLAGGLGNEQF
TRBV15	TRBJ2-1	ATSSGDNYNEQF
TRBV27	TRBJ2-7	ASSLAAGVSLEQY
TRBV12-5	TRBJ2-3	ASGTGQPTDTQY
TRBV19	TRBJ1-5	ASSIAGQNQPQH
TRBV27	TRBJ2-7	ASRAGGRGAYEQY
TRBV19	TRBJ2-3	ASSLGPGTGGNRDTQY
TRBV21-1	TRBJ1-3	ASSIPTGTGLNTIY
TRBV12-2	TRBJ1-2	ASRLGRQWNYGYT
TRBV20-1	TRBJ2-5	SFGDWQTQY
TRBV6-6	TRBJ1-4	ASRERPVTTNEKLF
TRBV6-5	TRBJ1-2	ASSYDRGWNYGYT
TRBV4-3	TRBJ1-2	ASSQVLWQGIYT
TRBV5-1	TRBJ2-5	ASSLAGGYGETQY
TRBV2	TRBJ2-3	ASSVSTDTQY
TRBV6-5	TRBJ2-1	ASSPDESSYNEQF
TRBV6-5	TRBJ1-1	ASWGQGAGDTEAF
TRBV28	TRBJ2-2	ATGGGGADTGELF
TRBV6-2/TRBV6-3	TRBJ2-4	ASSYLAVAKNIQY
TRBV7-8	TRBJ1-3	ASSSYQGTGNTIY
TRBV15	TRBJ1-3	ATSRGRGGNTIY
TRBV4-3	TRBJ2-2	ASSQDRGQNTGELF
TRBV4-1	TRBJ2-1	ASSQDRGTSSYNEQF
TRBV12-3/TRBV12-4	TRBJ1-6	ASSLLNSPLH
TRBV4-3	TRBJ1-4	ASSQEYPGADEKLF
TRBV6-1	TRBJ2-3	ASSEGLANTDTQY
TRBV30	TRBJ2-5	AWSGDEGNQETQY
TRBV7-7	TRBJ2-2	ASSPGPGLAGGPGTGELF
TRBV29-1	TRBJ2-4	SGTAGGAKNIQY
TRBV27	TRBJ2-1	ASIGQRVVWNEQF
TRBV25-1	TRBJ1-6	ASSELGNINSPLH
TRBV18	TRBJ1-4	ASSPPNSGATNEKLF
TRBV7-2	TRBJ2-7	ASSLPDRGRFEQY
TRBV5-1	TRBJ2-6	ASSLTGDHSGANVLT
TRBV21-1	TRBJ1-5	ASSKALQKGRESNQPQH
TRBV20-1	TRBJ1-2	SAETYGYT
TRBV19	TRBJ2-1	ASRDPGTSINEQF
TRBV7-8	TRBJ2-3	ASSLVSSSPTDTQY
TRBV6-6	TRBJ2-5	ASSYGASGGWETQY
TRBV4-3	TRBJ1-1	ASSLGGDSTP
TRBV19	TRBJ1-1	ASPGTGGTEAF
TRBV9	TRBJ2-1	ASSVDPRDFLNEQF
TRBV5-6	TRBJ2-5	ASSPAGGGKTQY
TRBV5-6	TRBJ2-5	ASSMRGLGKQETQY
TRBV27	TRBJ2-3	ASSPFSVPGRGDTQY
TRBV4-3	TRBJ2-1	ASSQVFRSAYNEQF
TRBV3-1/TRBV3-2	TRBJ2-7	ASSQDTGLISYEQY
TRBV10-3	TRBJ1-1	AISDELKGAF
TRBV7-2	TRBJ1-4	ASSWDRGSEKLF
TRBV5-1	TRBJ1-6	ASSPDLGLGYSPLH
TRBV11-2	TRBJ2-5	ASSQTRETQY
TRBV6-4	TRBJ2-2	ASSVAGNTGELF
TRBV7-3	TRBJ2-5	ASSPHGTTEETQY
TRBV24-1	TRBJ2-3	ATSDHTSGSTDTQY
TRBV7-9	TRBJ1-3	ASSPRSRPNSGNTIY
TRBV6-2/TRBV6-3	TRBJ2-7	ASSSAGLAGYEQY
TRBV9	TRBJ1-3	ASSVAGPHSGNTIY
TRBV3-1/TRBV3-2	TRBJ2-5	ASSQHLSAGGRETQY